The TCR beta chain described here comes from a study of early T cells in non-severe SARS-CoV-2 infection. In the study overall: Unpaired chains resulted from sequencing bulk RNA of unsorted whole blood. Overall study results and limits: Anti-spike CD8 responses were favored in VDJdb matching, and private and CD4 specificities were missed.

As part of library construction, unique molecular identifiers were attached to individual cDNA molecules. TCRdb re-analysed the 5' RACE reads in MiXCR, keeping a single row per CDR3 protein. The data show approximately 71,000 distinct CDR3 sequences, 12% to 15% seen once. With respect to this clonotype: Its antigen remains unidentified.

Unmatched junction bases numbered 2, after V lost 5 bases and J lost 1 base. The CDR3 runs 16 residues. Germline assignment: CDR1 SGHVS and CDR2 FQNEAQ. Sequencing was carried out using whole blood. This sequence originates from an adult who was a healthcare worker with PCR-confirmed SARS-CoV-2 infection or an uninfected control (not recorded which). The chain has TRBV7-8 and TRBJ2-3; TRBD2 agrees at 14 bases. The CDR3 region has the DNA TGTGCCAGCAGCCTGACTAGCGGGGGGGGCACAGATACGCAGTATTTT. Its protein product is CASSLTSGGGTDTQYF.